This T cell receptor (beta chain) was identified in a study of T cell repertoires in cytomegalovirus infection. Looking at the study overall: Epitope selection comprised recently identified HLA-C-restricted CMV epitopes and well-studied HLA-B-restricted CMV epitopes.

TCRdb independently ran MiXCR on the reads; one entry per CDR3 protein. The sample has around 900,000 distinct CDR3 sequences, less than 35% seen once. Germline V lookup: CDR1 KGHDR, CDR2 SFDVKD. The J segment lost 5 bases and the V segment lost 3 bases, leaving 8 bases of the junction unmatched. The CDR3 consists of 15 residues. The study, taken as a whole, reports: Cumulative public TCR beta family frequency identified carriers of CMV plus the relevant HLA.

With regard to this clonotype: Its antigen is as yet unknown.

The V and J genes are TRBV24-1 and TRBJ1-2; 7 nucleotides line up with TRBD1. This clonotype was sampled from a human donor in good health (CMV status not recorded). Some clones in this sample may be carry-over from other donors' samples. Specimen: cultured CD8+ T cells from PBMCs, collected from culture after CMV antigen stimulation. The CDR3 spells CATSDGTGTVYGYTF. Here the CDR3 DNA reads TGTGCCACCAGTGATGGGACCGGGACAGTTTATGGCTACACCTTC.